The subject of this entry is one T cell receptor beta chain. Its antigen is unidentified. This record comes from a study of cytomegalovirus exposure and HLA in healthy donors. Study-wide results and limits: Testing in vitro showed a few CMV-associated chains specific for CMV antigens.

Libraries were prepared by immunoSEQ multiplex PCR; TCRdb keeps only in-frame clonotypes and omits some of them. The table lists about 140,000 clones, approximately 84% of them singletons. The CDR3 runs to 13 residues. V lost 2 bases and J lost 6; bases outside the gene matches: 1. CDR1 is SGHDN and CDR2 is FVKESK in the germline V gene. This clonotype originated in a man under 40 in good health and CMV-seropositive. The chain carries TRBV14 and TRBJ2-1; TRBD1 agrees at 7 bases. The specimen sequenced was PBMCs. CDR3 sequence reads: CASSQNRGNEQFF. As DNA, the CDR3 is TGTGCCAGCAGCCAAAACAGGGGCAATGAGCAGTTCTTC.